Sequencing of this TCR beta chain was carried out in a study of beta chain features in type 1 diabetes. The investigators reverse transcribed all of the isolated RNA, so they sequenced expressed TCRB transcripts. Sequenced by immunoSEQ multiplex PCR; TCRdb stores in-frame clones only, minus some. Among a few hundred thousand clones, 25% to 30% were seen once, and the ten largest hold under 5%. This clone appeared a few times. Each of the CD4+ naive, central memory, regulatory and stem cell-like memory populations was sorted via CD45RO/CCR7/CD25/CD127/CD95/CD27. The clonotype was recovered from a man aged 25-45 years in good health. Sequenced input: central memory CD4+ T cells from blood.

The chain's CDR3 is CASTRGTRASTDTQYF. In nucleotides, the CDR3 is TGTGCCAGCACCCGAGGGACTCGTGCTAGCACAGATACGCAGTATTTT. The gene calls are TRBV7-2 and TRBJ2-3; D perhaps matches TRBD2 (6 bases). Trimming removed 7 bases at V and 0 bases at J, with 17 bases between. Germline CDR1 reads SGHTA; CDR2 reads FQGNSA. The CDR3 sequence is 16 residues long.